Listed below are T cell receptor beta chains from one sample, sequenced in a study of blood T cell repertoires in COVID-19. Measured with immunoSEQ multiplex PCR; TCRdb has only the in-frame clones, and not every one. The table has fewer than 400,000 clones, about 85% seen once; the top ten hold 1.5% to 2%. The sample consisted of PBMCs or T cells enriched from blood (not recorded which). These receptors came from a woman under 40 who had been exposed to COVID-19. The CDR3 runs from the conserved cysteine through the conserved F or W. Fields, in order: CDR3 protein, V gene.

CDR3: CASSLTRASISNGYTF
V: TRBV11-2

CDR3: CSAGGSSGYTF
V: TRBV20-1

CDR3: CASSERGGRNTIYF
V: TRBV6-1

CDR3: CASSQGSNQPQHF
V: TRBV6-4

CDR3: CASSQTGQGGGYTF
V: TRBV2

CDR3: CASSTVLGSTYEQYF
V: TRBV19

CDR3: CASSHRGQADTQYF
V: TRBV6-5

CDR3: CASSRSTGGNRNSPLHF
V: TRBV19

CDR3: CASSGGQGAEKLFF
V: TRBV9

CDR3: CASTLGEGNTEAFF
V: TRBV7-9

CDR3: CASRGQGLEAFF
V: TRBV9

CDR3: CSVGADGVNEKLFF
V: TRBV29-1

CDR3: CATSREGTGAVDEQYF
V: TRBV15

CDR3: CASGNSGAYEQYF
V: TRBV7-9

CDR3: CASSPEERYEQYF
V: TRBV6-5